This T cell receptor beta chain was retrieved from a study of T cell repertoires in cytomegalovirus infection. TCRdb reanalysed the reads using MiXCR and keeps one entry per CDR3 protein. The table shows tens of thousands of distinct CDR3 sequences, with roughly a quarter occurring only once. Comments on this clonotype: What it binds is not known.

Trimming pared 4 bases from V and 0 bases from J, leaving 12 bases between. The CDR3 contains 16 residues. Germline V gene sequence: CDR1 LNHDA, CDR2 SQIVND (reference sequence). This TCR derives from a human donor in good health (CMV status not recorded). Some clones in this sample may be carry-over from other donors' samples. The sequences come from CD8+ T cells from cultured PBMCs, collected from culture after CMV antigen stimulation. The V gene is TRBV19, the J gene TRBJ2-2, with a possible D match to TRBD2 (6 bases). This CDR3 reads CASSTRGSSNTGELFF. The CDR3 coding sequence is TGTGCCAGTAGTACCCGGGGGTCTTCGAACACCGGGGAGCTGTTTTTT.